This is a list of T cell receptor beta chains from one sample in a study of control samples from healthy donors and cancer patients. Sequencing was performed with immunoSEQ multiplex PCR; in TCRdb, only in-frame clones are kept and a portion is missing. The repertoire holds nearly 35,000 clones, with approximately 95% as singletons. The sample taken for sequencing was PBMCs. These receptors were taken from a man in his forties with colorectal cancer. CDR3s include the opening cysteine and the closing phenylalanine or tryptophan. The order of the fields is clone size, J gene, V gene, D gene, CDR3 DNA, CDR3 protein. D genes are given only for firm matches. The size field is filled for only some rows; it gives once, few, many or a size class.

>-|TRBJ1-2|TRBV27|-
TGTGCCAGCAGTTCCCGATTAGCGGCGAGCGTAAGGGTGGCGGACTACACCTTC
CASSSRLAASVRVADYTF
>-|TRBJ2-1|TRBV18|TRBD1
TGTGCCAGCTCACAAGGGACAGACAATGAGCAGTTCTTC
CASSQGTDNEQFF
>-|TRBJ2-7|TRBV19|-
TGTGCCAGTAGTGAAGGGGCCCTAAACTCCTACGAGCAGTACTTC
CASSEGALNSYEQYF
>-|TRBJ2-5|TRBV24-1|-
TGTGCCACCAGTGCCGGAGCAGGACCCTTCCAAGAGACCCAGTACTTC
CATSAGAGPFQETQYF
>-|TRBJ1-5|TRBV5-1|-
TGCGCCAGCAGCTTGGGGGTCGGGGGTAGCAATCAGCCCCAGCATTTT
CASSLGVGGSNQPQHF
>-|TRBJ1-2|TRBV2|-
TGTGCCAGCAGTTGGGACGGTTTTAATGGCTACACCTTC
CASSWDGFNGYTF
>-|TRBJ1-2|TRBV7-2|-
TGTGCCAGCAGCTCAGGTGGGGGAGAAGGCTATGGCTACACCTTC
CASSSGGGEGYGYTF
>-|TRBJ1-1|TRBV9|TRBD1
TGTGCCAGCAGCGGATCGACAGGGTGGAACACTGAAGCTTTCTTT
CASSGSTGWNTEAFF
>few|TRBJ2-2|TRBV2|-
TGTGCCAGCAGCCGTGGCAGGAGCGCGTCCGGGGAGCTGTTTTTT
CASSRGRSASGELFF
>-|TRBJ2-7|TRBV7-9|-
TGTGCCAGCAGCCCCTTATACGAGCAGTACTTC
CASSPLYEQYF
>-|TRBJ1-3|TRBV11-2|-
TGTGCCAGCAGCTTAGTAGGGGCAGGGCCTGGAAACACCATATATTTT
CASSLVGAGPGNTIYF
>-|TRBJ1-2|TRBV9|-
TGTGCCAGCAGCCTCCTTACTACGGGGGAGGGCGATGGCTACACCTTC
CASSLLTTGEGDGYTF
>-|TRBJ1-5|TRBV6-5|-
TGTGCCAGTAGGGGGGCCACTAGCAATCAGCCCCAGCATTTT
CASRGATSNQPQHF
>once|TRBJ1-5|TRBV4-2|-
TGTGCCAGCAGCCAAGTGGCTGTGGATAGCAATCAGCCCCAGCATTTT
CASSQVAVDSNQPQHF
>-|TRBJ2-2|TRBV7-3|-
TGTGCCAGCAGACTCGGCAGCCTGAACACCGGGGAGCTGTTTTTT
CASRLGSLNTGELFF
>-|TRBJ2-1|TRBV2|TRBD1
TGTGCCAGCAGCCTGGACAGGGGAGAATACAATGAGCAGTTCTTC
CASSLDRGEYNEQFF
>-|TRBJ1-1|TRBV30|-
TGTGCCTGGAGATGGGGGGACACTGAAGCTTTCTTT
CAWRWGDTEAFF
>-|TRBJ2-5|TRBV11-3|TRBD2
TGTGCCAGCAGCCCCGACGGGGCGGGGGGCCTCGAGACCCAGTACTTC
CASSPDGAGGLETQYF
>-|TRBJ2-7|TRBV24-1|TRBD1
TGTGCCACCAGTGATTCTCAAGGGACAGGGTCTGACGAGCAGTACTTC
CATSDSQGTGSDEQYF
>-|TRBJ1-3|TRBV5-4|TRBD1
TGTGCCAGCAGCTTGGGCGGGACAGGGAGCTCTGGAAACACCATATATTTT
CASSLGGTGSSGNTIYF
>-|TRBJ2-3|TRBV6-2/TRBV6-3|-
TGTGCCAGCAGCCGAATGGGGAAGGGGGGCCAAACAGATACGCAGTATTTT
CASSRMGKGGQTDTQYF
>-|TRBJ1-3|TRBV13|-
TGTGCCAGCAGCTTGACCGTTGGAAACACCATATATTTT
CASSLTVGNTIYF
>once|TRBJ1-2|TRBV4-3|-
TGCGCCAGCAGCCAAGATCACGCGGTACCTAACTATGGCTACACCTTC
CASSQDHAVPNYGYTF
>-|TRBJ2-3|TRBV7-3|-
TGTGCCAGCAGCTCCCAGACGCGCTCCACAGATACGCAGTATTTT
CASSSQTRSTDTQYF
>-|TRBJ2-3|TRBV7-7|TRBD2
TGTGCCACCGAACAGATACTAGCGGAGACCACAGATACGCAGTATTTT
CATEQILAETTDTQYF
>once|TRBJ2-1|TRBV21-1|-
TGTGCCAGCAGCACAAAGTCCCTCGGACGGCCGGGACTAGCCTCAAGGCAGTTCTTC
CASSTKSLGRPGLASRQFF
>once|TRBJ1-2|TRBV28|TRBD1
TGTGCCATCAAACAGGGGGCATCGGGCTACACCTTC
CAIKQGASGYTF
>-|TRBJ2-3|TRBV5-1|-
TGCGCCAGCAGCTTAATGACAGATACGCAGTATTTT
CASSLMTDTQYF
>-|TRBJ1-4|TRBV9|-
TGTGCCAGCAGCGTAGGAGGGGATGAAAAACTGTTTTTT
CASSVGGDEKLFF
>-|TRBJ2-1|TRBV4-3|TRBD2
TGCGCCAGCAGCCACCGGCCGGGACTAGTTGTCAATGAGCAGTTCTTC
CASSHRPGLVVNEQFF
>-|TRBJ1-6|TRBV27|TRBD1
TGTGCCAGCAGCCAAGCAGCGGTGACAGGGGGTAATTCACCCCTCCACTTT
CASSQAAVTGGNSPLHF
>-|TRBJ2-1|TRBV18|TRBD2
TGTGCCAGCTCACGGACTAGCGGGGGGTACAATGAGCAGTTCTTC
CASSRTSGGYNEQFF
>-|TRBJ1-2|TRBV3-1/TRBV3-2|-
TGTGCCAGCAGCCAAGCCCTTGGGGGGGAGGCGCGGGGCTACACCTTC
CASSQALGGEARGYTF
>-|TRBJ1-6|TRBV11-2|-
TGTGCCAGCAGCTCGGCCTCTACGGCTTATTCACCCCTCCACTTT
CASSSASTAYSPLHF
>-|TRBJ1-6|TRBV5-1|-
TGCGCCAGCAGCTTGGACGGACCCCTAGTTTCACCCCTCCACTTT
CASSLDGPLVSPLHF